The sequence of this TCR beta chain was determined in a study of blood T cell repertoires in COVID-19. For the study at large: Material from acute and convalescent COVID-19 was sourced from the United States, Italy and Spain. PBMCs, B-cell-depleted T cells, or T cells provided the cDNA or gDNA that made up the material.

Losses at the gene ends were 5 bases for V and 7 bases for J; bases not matched to a gene: 14. Germline lookup yields CDR1 SGHTA and CDR2 FQGNSA. The CDR3 has 16 amino acids. Per the original data handling: Amplification of reference gene primers provided the estimated nucleated cell counts. Assay: immunoSEQ multiplex PCR; the TCRdb copy retains only in-frame clones and omits some. V, J and clone size are taken as reported in that table, and D and trimming were inferred from the DNA itself. Of about 260,000 clones listed, over 80% are singletons. The clonotype comes from a woman aged 35 to 49 who had recovered from COVID-19. The sequenced sample consisted of peripheral blood. The rearrangement uses TRBV7-2 and TRBJ1-5; 7 bases fit TRBD1. For the CDR3, the DNA is TGTGCCAGCAGCCCCCGGGACAGTGTAGCTTACCAGCCCCAGCATTTT. This sequence encodes CASSPRDSVAYQPQHF.